A selection of T cell receptor beta chains follows, all from one sample in a study of cytomegalovirus exposure and HLA in healthy donors. Sequencing used immunoSEQ multiplex PCR; TCRdb keeps in-frame clones, though not all of them. Of under 150,000 clones listed, about 78% were seen once; the top ten hold approximately 5%. The sample taken for sequencing was PBMCs. The receptors originated from a woman in her twenties or thirties in good health and CMV-seropositive. CDR3s include the opening cysteine and the closing phenylalanine or tryptophan. A D gene is named only where the DNA matches it firmly. The size field is filled for only some rows; it gives once, few, many or a size class.

V	D	J	size	CDR3	DNA
TRBV7-8	NA	TRBJ2-1	NA	CASSRRDTSYNEQFF	TGTGCCAGCAGCCGCCGGGACACCTCCTACAATGAGCAGTTCTTC
TRBV18	NA	TRBJ1-6	NA	CASSAGGNSPLHF	TGTGCCAGCTCGGCCGGGGGGAATTCACCCCTCCACTTT
TRBV9	NA	TRBJ1-1	NA	CASSVTVGTEAFF	TGTGCCAGCAGCGTTACAGTTGGCACTGAAGCTTTCTTT
TRBV6-5	TRBD2	TRBJ2-1	once	CASSPTSGGYNEQFF	TGTGCCAGCAGCCCGACTAGCGGGGGGTACAATGAGCAGTTCTTC
TRBV9	TRBD2	TRBJ2-3	NA	CASSLTSGTGLDTQYF	TGTGCCAGCAGCCTCACTAGCGGGACGGGTTTAGATACGCAGTATTTT
TRBV2	TRBD2	TRBJ2-7	NA	CASSQRGLAGGEQYF	TGTGCCAGCAGTCAAAGGGGACTAGCGGGAGGCGAGCAGTACTTC
TRBV29-1	NA	TRBJ1-2	NA	CSVETKDYNYGYTF	TGCAGCGTTGAGACTAAGGACTATAACTATGGCTACACCTTC
TRBV11-2	TRBD2	TRBJ2-1	NA	CASSLGSGGYNEQFF	TGTGCCAGCAGCTTAGGATCGGGGGGGTACAATGAGCAGTTCTTC
TRBV6-6	NA	TRBJ1-3	NA	CASSLTGQSSGNTIYF	TGTGCCAGCAGTCTAACCGGACAGAGCTCTGGAAACACCATATATTTT
TRBV7-8	NA	TRBJ2-2	once	CASSFGLASVGELFF	TGTGCCAGCAGCTTTGGGCTAGCGAGTGTCGGGGAGCTGTTTTTT
TRBV11-3	NA	TRBJ1-1	NA	CASSLDGPTEAFF	TGTGCCAGCAGCTTAGATGGGCCCACTGAAGCTTTCTTT
TRBV19	TRBD1	TRBJ1-1	NA	CATQRMDRGPMNTEAFF	TGTGCCACCCAGAGGATGGACAGGGGACCCATGAACACTGAAGCTTTCTTT
TRBV7-2	TRBD2	TRBJ2-3	NA	CASSGGLAEIRASTDTQYF	TGTGCCAGCAGCGGGGGACTAGCGGAAATACGAGCTAGCACAGATACGCAGTATTTT
TRBV19	NA	TRBJ1-1	NA	CASSIAVNTEAFF	TGTGCCAGTAGTATAGCGGTGAACACTGAAGCTTTCTTT
TRBV18	NA	TRBJ1-5	NA	CASSRDGGGNQPQHF	TGTGCCAGCTCCCGCGACGGGGGAGGCAATCAGCCCCAGCATTTT